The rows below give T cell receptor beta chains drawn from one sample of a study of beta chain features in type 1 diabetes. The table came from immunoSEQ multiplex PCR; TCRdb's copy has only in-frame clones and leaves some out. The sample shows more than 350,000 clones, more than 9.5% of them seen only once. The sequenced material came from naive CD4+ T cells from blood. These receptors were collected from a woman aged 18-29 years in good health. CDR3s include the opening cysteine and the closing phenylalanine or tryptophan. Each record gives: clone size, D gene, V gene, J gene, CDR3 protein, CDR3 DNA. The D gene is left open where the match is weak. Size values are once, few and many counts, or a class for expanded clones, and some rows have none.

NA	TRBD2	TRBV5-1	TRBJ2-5	CASSLPAGGQETQYF	TGCGCCAGCAGCCTACCCGCCGGGGGGCAAGAGACCCAGTACTTC
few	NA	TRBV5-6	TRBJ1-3	CASSFLWGNSGNTIYF	TGTGCCAGCAGCTTTTTATGGGGAAACTCTGGAAACACCATATATTTT
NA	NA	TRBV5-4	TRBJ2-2	CASSTLKNTGELFF	TGTGCCAGCAGCACCCTCAAGAACACCGGGGAGCTGTTTTTT
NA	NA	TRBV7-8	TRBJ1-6	CASSRSSNSPLHF	TGTGCCAGCAGCCGCAGCTCGAATTCACCCCTCCACTTT
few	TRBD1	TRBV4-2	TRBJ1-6	CASSHNDRGRGNSPLHF	TGTGCCAGCAGCCACAACGACAGGGGGCGAGGTAATTCACCCCTCCACTTT
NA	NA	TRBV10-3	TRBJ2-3	CAISVGSTDTQYF	TGTGCCATCAGTGTGGGATCCACAGATACGCAGTATTTT
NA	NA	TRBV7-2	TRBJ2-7	CASSPQLGSYEQYF	TGTGCCAGCAGCCCGCAACTAGGCTCCTACGAGCAGTACTTC
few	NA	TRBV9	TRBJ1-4	CASSVSEAGEKLFF	TGTGCCAGCAGCGTTTCAGAAGCGGGTGAAAAACTGTTTTTT
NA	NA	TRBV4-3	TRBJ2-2	CASSQEPQGGLGELFF	TGCGCCAGCAGCCAAGAACCCCAGGGGGGGTTGGGGGAGCTGTTTTTT
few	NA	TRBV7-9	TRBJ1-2	CASNAGGYDDNYGYTF	TGTGCCAGCAACGCGGGGGGATATGACGATAACTATGGCTACACCTTC
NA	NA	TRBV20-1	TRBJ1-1	CSARDWGIF	TGCAGTGCTAGAGATTGGGGGATCTTT
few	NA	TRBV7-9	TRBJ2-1	CASSFDGGSEQFF	TGTGCCAGCAGCTTCGATGGCGGGTCCGAGCAGTTCTTC
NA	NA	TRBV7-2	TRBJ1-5	CASSLVHDQPQHF	TGTGCCAGCAGCTTAGTTCACGATCAGCCCCAGCATTTT
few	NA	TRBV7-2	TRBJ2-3	CASSLARGELTDTQYF	TGTGCCAGCAGCTTAGCTCGGGGCGAACTCACAGATACGCAGTATTTT
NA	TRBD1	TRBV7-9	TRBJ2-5	CASSLPRTRDSEETQYF	TGTGCCAGCAGCCTCCCTCGGACCCGGGACAGTGAAGAGACCCAGTACTTC
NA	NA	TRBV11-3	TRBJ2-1	CASSPGSERLRNEQFF	TGTGCCAGCAGTCCAGGTTCTGAAAGACTAAGAAATGAGCAGTTCTTC
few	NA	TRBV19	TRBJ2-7	CASSGTPSYEQYF	TGTGCCAGTAGTGGGACACCGTCCTACGAGCAGTACTTC
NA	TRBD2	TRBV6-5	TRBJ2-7	CASATSGDSYEQYF	TGTGCCAGCGCAACTAGCGGAGACTCCTACGAGCAGTACTTC
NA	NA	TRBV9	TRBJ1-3	CASSAPRNTIYF	TGTGCCAGCAGCGCCCCGAGAAACACCATATATTTT
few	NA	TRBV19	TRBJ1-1	CASSIKARGTEAFF	TGTGCCAGTAGTATAAAAGCCAGAGGCACTGAAGCTTTCTTT
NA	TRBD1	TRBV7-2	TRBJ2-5	CASSSGTGIETQYF	TGTGCCAGCAGCTCCGGGACAGGGATCGAGACCCAGTACTTC
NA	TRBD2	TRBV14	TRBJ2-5	CASAGGKTQYF	TGTGCCAGCGCGGGGGGGAAGACCCAGTACTTC
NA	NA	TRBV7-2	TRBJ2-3	CASSYGGSRDTQYF	TGTGCCAGCAGCTATGGCGGATCGAGGGATACGCAGTATTTT
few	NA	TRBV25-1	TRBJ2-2	CASSDNRYTGELFF	TGTGCCAGCAGTGATAACCGCTACACCGGGGAGCTGTTTTTT
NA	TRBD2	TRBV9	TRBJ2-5	CASSFSTSPQETQYF	TGTGCCAGCAGCTTTTCGACTAGCCCCCAAGAGACCCAGTACTTC
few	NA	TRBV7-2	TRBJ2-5	CASSLAPRTGGGSQYF	TGTGCCAGCAGCTTAGCCCCCAGAACAGGGGGAGGGTCCCAGTACTTC
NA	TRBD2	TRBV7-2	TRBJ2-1	CASSLIAGVGYNEQFF	TGTGCCAGCAGCTTGATAGCGGGAGTCGGGTACAATGAGCAGTTCTTC
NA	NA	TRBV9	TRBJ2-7	CASSVASTPSYEQYF	TGTGCCAGCAGCGTCGCCTCGACGCCCTCCTACGAGCAGTACTTC
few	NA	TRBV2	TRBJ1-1	CASSPDSGAEAFF	TGTGCCAGCAGTCCCGACAGTGGCGCTGAAGCTTTCTTT
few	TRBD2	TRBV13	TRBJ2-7	CASSPPGLAAYEQYF	TGTGCCAGCAGCCCTCCGGGACTAGCGGCCTACGAGCAGTACTTC
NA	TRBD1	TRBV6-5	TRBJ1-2	CASSSWTGGSYTF	TGTGCCAGCAGTTCCTGGACAGGGGGGAGCTACACCTTC
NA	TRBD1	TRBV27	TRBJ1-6	CASRLQGARNSPLHF	TGTGCCAGCAGATTACAGGGGGCTCGAAATTCACCCCTCCACTTT
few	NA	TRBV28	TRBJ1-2	CASSLHQDYGYTF	TGTGCCAGCAGTTTACACCAGGACTATGGCTACACCTTC
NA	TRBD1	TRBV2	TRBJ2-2	CASSQTGPELFF	TGTGCCAGCAGTCAGACAGGGCCGGAGCTGTTTTTT
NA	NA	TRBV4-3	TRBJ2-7	CASSHMAGGSSYEQYF	TGCGCCAGCAGCCACATGGCGGGCGGCAGCTCCTACGAGCAGTACTTC
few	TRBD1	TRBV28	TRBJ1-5	CASSLGGQDNQPQHF	TGTGCCAGCAGTTTAGGGGGACAGGACAATCAGCCCCAGCATTTT
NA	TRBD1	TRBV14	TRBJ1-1	CASSHRTGLNTEAFF	TGTGCCAGCAGCCATAGGACAGGCTTGAACACTGAAGCTTTCTTT
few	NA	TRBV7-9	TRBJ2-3	CASSLVGDTQYF	TGTGCCAGCAGCTTAGTTGGAGATACGCAGTATTTT
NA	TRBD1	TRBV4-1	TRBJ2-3	CASSQPRQGWTDTQYF	TGCGCCAGCAGCCAACCCCGACAGGGCTGGACAGATACGCAGTATTTT
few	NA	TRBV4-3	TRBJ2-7	CASSQDTGARTYEQYF	TGCGCCAGCAGCCAAGATACGGGGGCACGGACCTACGAGCAGTACTTC
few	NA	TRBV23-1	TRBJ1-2	CASSQYHFGGYTF	TGCGCCAGCAGTCAATACCACTTCGGCGGCTACACCTTC
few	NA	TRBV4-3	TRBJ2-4	CASSQEEVRAQSKNIQYF	TGCGCCAGCAGCCAAGAGGAGGTTAGGGCGCAATCCAAAAACATTCAGTACTTC
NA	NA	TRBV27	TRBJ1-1	CASSFDRFTEAFF	TGTGCCAGCAGTTTCGACAGATTCACTGAAGCTTTCTTT
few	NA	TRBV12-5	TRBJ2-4	CASGSQLQSKNIQYF	TGTGCTAGTGGTTCCCAGCTACAATCCAAAAACATTCAGTACTTC
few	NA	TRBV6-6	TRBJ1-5	CASSPTGTQPQHF	TGTGCCAGCAGCCCAACGGGGACTCAGCCCCAGCATTTT
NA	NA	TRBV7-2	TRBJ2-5	CASSLTTIPQETQYF	TGTGCCAGCAGCTTAACGACGATCCCCCAAGAGACCCAGTACTTC
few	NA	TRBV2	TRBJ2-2	CASSFSLPTGELFF	TGTGCCAGCAGTTTTAGTCTCCCCACCGGGGAGCTGTTTTTT
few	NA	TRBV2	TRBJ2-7	CASSESQLGEQYF	TGTGCCAGCAGTGAAAGTCAACTTGGGGAGCAGTACTTC
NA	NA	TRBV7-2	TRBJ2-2	CASSQAWDLTGELFF	TGTGCCAGCAGTCAGGCCTGGGACCTCACCGGGGAGCTGTTTTTT
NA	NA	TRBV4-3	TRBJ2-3	CASSQGASTDTQYF	TGCGCCAGCAGCCAGGGGGCTAGTACAGATACGCAGTATTTT
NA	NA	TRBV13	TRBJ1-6	CASSLGSRQGTLHF	TGTGCCAGCAGCTTAGGTAGTAGGCAGGGGACCCTCCACTTT
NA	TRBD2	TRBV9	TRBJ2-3	CASSVSGIGDTQYF	TGTGCCAGCAGCGTTAGCGGGATCGGCGATACGCAGTATTTT
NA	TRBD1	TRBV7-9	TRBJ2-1	CASSLGQGSNEQFF	TGTGCCAGCAGCTTAGGACAGGGAAGCAATGAGCAGTTCTTC